A selection of T cell receptor beta chains follows, all from one sample in a study of shared clonotypes between healthy human individuals. Assay used: immunoSEQ multiplex PCR; TCRdb lists only in-frame clones, some missing. The table has around 340,000 clones, 73% seen once; the top ten hold less than 11%. The sequencing input was memory CD4+ T cells sorted from blood. Receptors originate from a man under 40 in good health. CDR3s include the opening cysteine and the closing phenylalanine or tryptophan. Fields, in order: D gene, clone size, V gene, J gene, CDR3 length, CDR3 DNA, CDR3 protein. The D gene is left open where the match is weak. Not every row has a clone size; where given, it reads once, few, many or a size class.

-,-,TRBV4-1,TRBJ1-3,15,TGCGCCAGCAGCCCGCTTACTCAAAAGGGGGACACCATATATTTT,CASSPLTQKGDTIYF
TRBD2,-,TRBV19,TRBJ2-1,13,TGTGCCAGTAGTGGGACTAACGGAGGCGAGCAGTTCTTC,CASSGTNGGEQFF
TRBD1,few,TRBV25-1,TRBJ2-1,18,TGTGCCAGCAATCCCGCACAGGGACAGGGGAACTCCTACAATGAGCAGTTCTTC,CASNPAQGQGNSYNEQFF
-,-,TRBV25-1,TRBJ2-1,11,TGTGCCAGCACATTTTTGGATGAGCAGTTCTTC,CASTFLDEQFF
TRBD1,-,TRBV5-1,TRBJ2-1,15,TGCGCCAGCAGCTTGGTTGGACAGGGGTTTGATGAGCAGTTCTTC,CASSLVGQGFDEQFF
TRBD2,many,TRBV5-5,TRBJ2-1,16,TGTGCCAGCAGCTCCACCGGGACTAGCGGGTACTGGGAGCAGTTCTTC,CASSSTGTSGYWEQFF
-,-,TRBV9,TRBJ2-3,13,TGTGCCAGCAGCGTACGAGGATCAGATACGCAGTATTTT,CASSVRGSDTQYF
-,-,TRBV7-6,TRBJ2-7,14,TGTGCCAGCAGCAGAACGGACGGGACCTACGAGCAGTACTTC,CASSRTDGTYEQYF
TRBD1,-,TRBV7-9,TRBJ1-3,14,TGTGCCAGCAGCTTCGGGACAGGGAAGAACACCATATATTTT,CASSFGTGKNTIYF
-,-,TRBV7-2,TRBJ2-2,16,TGTGCCAGCAGCTTAGCGGGACGTACGAACACCGGGGAGCTGTTTTTT,CASSLAGRTNTGELFF
TRBD1,few,TRBV28,TRBJ1-5,15,TGTGCCAGCAGTTTTCTTGGACAGGCTGGTCAGCCCCAGCATTTT,CASSFLGQAGQPQHF
-,few,TRBV7-9,TRBJ2-2,15,TGTGCCAGCAGCTTAGGGAACTCGAACACCGGGGAGCTGTTTTTT,CASSLGNSNTGELFF
-,-,TRBV6-5,TRBJ1-1,13,TGTGCCAGCAGCCCTAACAGAAACACTGAAGCTTTCTTT,CASSPNRNTEAFF
-,-,TRBV5-4,TRBJ1-2,14,TGTGCCAGCAGCTTGACAGAAGCATCCTATGGCTACACCTTC,CASSLTEASYGYTF
-,-,TRBV11-1,TRBJ2-1,15,TGTGCCAGCAGCTTAGGGTCGATTTGGGAGGATGAGCAGTTCTTC,CASSLGSIWEDEQFF
-,-,TRBV21-1,TRBJ2-3,14,TGTGCCAGCAGCCCGACTAGCGGGACAGATACGCAGTATTTT,CASSPTSGTDTQYF
-,once,TRBV5-8,TRBJ2-6,16,TGTGCCAGCAGCTCGGGGTTGGACTCTGGGGCCAACGTCCTGACTTTC,CASSSGLDSGANVLTF
-,-,TRBV2,TRBJ2-3,13,TGTGCCAGCAGTCCGACTCGCACAGATACGCAGTATTTT,CASSPTRTDTQYF
-,-,TRBV29-1,TRBJ2-7,14,TGCAGCGTTCGAATTCGGACGGACTCCTACGAGCAGTACTTC,CSVRIRTDSYEQYF
-,-,TRBV6-6,TRBJ2-6,12,TGTGCCAGCAGTCCAGGGGCCAACGTCCTGACTTTC,CASSPGANVLTF
-,few,TRBV6-6,TRBJ1-1,12,TGTGCCAGCCAAGAGGGGAACACTGAAGCTTTCTTT,CASQEGNTEAFF
TRBD2,-,TRBV6-1,TRBJ2-1,14,TGTGCCAGCAGCGAGCGGGAGTACTACAATGAGCAGTTCTTC,CASSEREYYNEQFF
-,-,TRBV5-1,TRBJ2-7,13,TGCGCCAGCAGCTTGGGACAGGGAGGCGAGCAGTACTTC,CASSLGQGGEQYF
TRBD1,-,TRBV5-4,TRBJ1-4,14,TGTGCCAGCAGCTTGGCAGGGGGCAATGAAAAACTGTTTTTT,CASSLAGGNEKLFF
-,-,TRBV4-1,TRBJ2-2,15,TGCGCCAGCAAGGGCCCGGGGGCGGTCACCGGGGAGCTGTTTTTT,CASKGPGAVTGELFF
-,-,TRBV5-1,TRBJ2-5,12,TGCGCCAGCAGCGAGTTTCAAGAGACCCAGTACTTC,CASSEFQETQYF
-,-,TRBV19,TRBJ1-2,14,TGTGCCAGTAGTACCACCTCTAATGCCTATGGCTACACCTTC,CASSTTSNAYGYTF
TRBD1,-,TRBV5-1,TRBJ1-2,14,TGCGCCAGCAAACCGGGACAGGTAGACTATGGCTACACCTTC,CASKPGQVDYGYTF
-,-,TRBV10-3,TRBJ1-1,14,TGTGCCATCAGTGAAGGGACGGGAAACACTGAAGCTTTCTTT,CAISEGTGNTEAFF
TRBD1,-,TRBV7-9,TRBJ1-4,15,TGTGCCAGCAGCCCCCGGGACAGGGAAACTGAAAAACTGTTTTTT,CASSPRDRETEKLFF
TRBD1,-,TRBV5-4,TRBJ2-2,14,TGTGCCAGCAGCCACGGGACAGACACCGGGGAGCTGTTTTTT,CASSHGTDTGELFF
-,-,TRBV5-1,TRBJ2-1,13,TGCGCCAGCAGCTTGGGGGAGGTAAATGAGCAGTTCTTC,CASSLGEVNEQFF
-,-,TRBV19,TRBJ2-3,14,TGTGCCAGTAGTGCCCAGGGGGGAACAGATACGCAGTATTTT,CASSAQGGTDTQYF
-,-,TRBV11-3,TRBJ2-7,17,TGTGCCAGCAGCTTAGATCTGGCGCGGCAGCCCGCGTACGAGCAGTACTTC,CASSLDLARQPAYEQYF
-,-,TRBV28,TRBJ2-7,20,TGTGCCAGCAGTTCCCCCTTATCCGGGACAGTCTTGGACTACTCCTACGAGCAGTACTTC,CASSSPLSGTVLDYSYEQYF
TRBD1,-,TRBV7-9,TRBJ2-7,13,TGTGCCAGCAGCGGGGACAGGGACTACGAGCAGTACTTC,CASSGDRDYEQYF
-,-,TRBV19,TRBJ1-1,13,TGTGCCAGTACTACCCAGGGGAACACTGAAGCTTTCTTT,CASTTQGNTEAFF
-,few,TRBV27,TRBJ1-4,12,TGTGCCAGCGGGAGTGTAGGGGAAAAACTGTTTTTT,CASGSVGEKLFF
TRBD2,-,TRBV15,TRBJ2-7,15,TGTGCCACCAGCAGAGTAGGACTAGCTGTCTACGAGCAGTACTTC,CATSRVGLAVYEQYF
TRBD2,once,TRBV13,TRBJ2-2,18,TGTGCCAGCAGCTTAGATGGGGCTAGCGGGCATTTCGCCGGGGAGCTGTTTTTT,CASSLDGASGHFAGELFF
-,-,TRBV5-1,TRBJ2-7,15,TGCGCCAGCAGCTTGGTGGGTTTACTGGCCTACGAGCAGTACTTC,CASSLVGLLAYEQYF
TRBD2,-,TRBV5-4,TRBJ2-7,16,TGTGCCAGCAGCCAAGAGGTTGGGACTAGCGGGACCGAGCAGTACTTC,CASSQEVGTSGTEQYF
TRBD1,-,TRBV10-3,TRBJ1-6,15,TGTGCCATCAGTTTTGATCAGGGGGCGAATTCACCCCTCCACTTT,CAISFDQGANSPLHF
-,few,TRBV29-1,TRBJ2-1,13,TGCAGCGTTGACTGGGACAAATACAATGAGCAGTTCTTC,CSVDWDKYNEQFF
-,-,TRBV5-5,TRBJ2-5,11,TGTGCCAGCAGCCTGAAAGAGACCCAGTACTTC,CASSLKETQYF
TRBD2,-,TRBV29-1,TRBJ2-7,15,TGCAGCGTTGAATTAATAGCGGGAGGGATCTACGAGCAGTACTTC,CSVELIAGGIYEQYF
TRBD2,-,TRBV11-2,TRBJ2-5,18,TGTGCCAGCAGCTTTTTGGGTACTAGCGGGAGGGGACGGGAGACCCAGTACTTC,CASSFLGTSGRGRETQYF
TRBD1,-,TRBV6-1,TRBJ2-1,15,TGTGCCAGCAGTGGCCGGGACAGCGGCTACAATGAGCAGTTCTTC,CASSGRDSGYNEQFF
TRBD2,few,TRBV5-1,TRBJ2-5,15,TGCGCCAGCAGCTTCGGGACTAGCGGGACGGAGACCCAGTACTTC,CASSFGTSGTETQYF
TRBD2,-,TRBV5-4,TRBJ2-1,15,TGTGCCAGCAGCTTAGCGGGAGGGCCTAGGGATGAGCAGTTCTTC,CASSLAGGPRDEQFF
TRBD1,-,TRBV2,TRBJ2-1,10,TGTGCCAGCAGTTACAGGGGGCAGTTCTTC,CASSYRGQFF
TRBD2,-,TRBV5-4,TRBJ2-1,14,TGTGCCAGCAGCTTGGAGCGGGAAAGATCCGAGCAGTTCTTC,CASSLERERSEQFF
TRBD1,-,TRBV23-1,TRBJ2-5,14,TGCGCCAGCAGTCACCTACAGGGGGTAGTACCGAAGTACTTC,CASSHLQGVVPKYF
TRBD2,-,TRBV28,TRBJ2-1,15,TGTGCCAGCAGTTACCCGGGACTAGCGGGATCGATGGGGTTCTTC,CASSYPGLAGSMGFF
TRBD1,-,TRBV30,TRBJ1-2,16,TGTGCCTGGAGTCCGGGACAGGGAAGCGTACGCTATGGCTACACCTTC,CAWSPGQGSVRYGYTF
-,once,TRBV28,TRBJ1-4,14,TGTGCCAGCAGTGGCGGCGATGGGGGTGAAAAACTGTTTTTT,CASSGGDGGEKLFF